Listed here are 3 T cell receptor beta chains from one sample, sequenced in a study of PD-L1 blockade in urothelial cancer. Noted time point: peripheral blood 6 weeks after treatment start. TCRdb's copy holds only in-frame clones and misses some; the assay was immunoSEQ multiplex PCR. The data show about 110,000 clones, approximately 90% seen once. The starting material was PBMCs, obtained around atezolizumab (anti-PD-L1) treatment. The origin of the receptors is a man aged 55-75 years with urothelial cancer.

The rearrangement uses TRBV5-1 and TRBJ2-3; 8 nucleotides line up with TRBD1. Germline assignment: CDR1 SGHRS and CDR2 YFSETQ. Trimming took 5 bases from V and 7 from J; bases not matched to a gene: 12. There are 15 residues in the CDR3. CDR3 bases: TGCGCCAGCAGAAATCCCCCAGGGGGCAGGAATACGCAGTATTTT. Translated, it gives CASRNPPGGRNTQYF. The full variable domain, its missing parts supplied by reference TRBV5-1 and TRBJ2-3, is KAGVTQTPRYLIKTRGQQVTLSCSPISGHRSVSWYQQTPGQGLQFLFEYFSETQRNKGNFPGRFSGRQFSNSRSEMNVSTLELGDSALYLCASRNPPGGRNTQYFGPGTRLTVL.

This chain joins TRBV27 and TRBJ1-1, with TRBD1 matching over 11 bases. Germline-derived CDR1 and CDR2 are MNHEY and SMNVEV (reference sequence). V was pared by 6 bases and J by 1 base, with 4 bases of the junction left unmatched. The length of the CDR3 is 15 residues. The DNA of the CDR3 is TGTGCCAGCAGAGGGACAGGGGGTGGGAACACTGAAGCTTTCTTT. Its protein is CASRGTGGGNTEAFF.

The CDR3 protein is CASSLGSARKADTQYF. The CDR3 DNA follows: TGTGCCAGCAGCTTAGGGTCAGCCAGGAAGGCAGATACGCAGTATTTT. V usage is TRBV7-2 and J usage is TRBJ2-3; D is ambiguous. Germline values: CDR1 SGHTA, CDR2 FQGNSA. V shed 1 base and J shed 4 bases, with 15 bases lying between them. This CDR3 is 16 amino acids long.